The rows below give T cell receptor beta chains drawn from one sample of a study of monozygotic twins with inflammatory bowel disease. TCRdb reprocessed the 5' RACE reads, keeping one entry per CDR3 protein, no DNA. Found here are nearly 450,000 distinct CDR3 sequences; the top ten clones hold about 2.6%. The sample was blood. These receptors were taken from a human donor with ulcerative colitis or Crohn's disease, or a healthy co-twin of an affected twin (not recorded which). The CDR3 runs from the conserved cysteine through the conserved F or W. Each record gives: CDR3 length, V gene, J gene, CDR3 protein.

>15|TRBV19|TRBJ1-1
CASSIQGAENTEAFF
>14|TRBV5-1|TRBJ2-7
CASSFSGNSYEQYF
>13|TRBV18|TRBJ1-1
CASSSIKNTEAFF
>14|TRBV6-1|TRBJ2-7
CASSRGATPYEQYF
>15|TRBV7-9|TRBJ1-2
CASSGPDRGYYGYTF
>18|TRBV3-1|TRBJ1-2
CASSRSYTNKISSYGYTF
>13|TRBV20-1|TRBJ1-3
CSASLYSGNTIYF
>15|TRBV7-3|TRBJ1-6
CASSLNSAGNSPLHF
>16|TRBV14|TRBJ2-3
CASSQDLTGGKDTQYF
>14|TRBV20-1|TRBJ1-1
CSARSGTVHTEAFF
>18|TRBV5-1|TRBJ2-6
CASSLVAGTSSGANVLTF
>13|TRBV28|TRBJ2-7
CASNEAIQYEQYF
>12|TRBV3-1|TRBJ2-7
CASSQGRDEQYF
>15|TRBV18|TRBJ2-1
CASSPRAGGPNEQFF
>15|TRBV20-1|TRBJ2-3
CSATPTSGGSDTQYF
>15|TRBV6-5|TRBJ1-2
CATKLGNQGAGGYTF
>15|TRBV19|TRBJ2-2
CASRTGQGDTGELFF
>16|TRBV5-1|TRBJ1-1
CASSSSGGAMNTEAFF
>14|TRBV12-3/TRBV12-4|TRBJ2-1
CASSSRGNYNEQFF
>15|TRBV30|TRBJ2-3
CAWSGGQGMADTQYF
>13|TRBV3-1|TRBJ2-1
CASSQELPDEQFF
>13|TRBV7-2|TRBJ1-1
CASSFNRGPEAFF
>16|TRBV20-1|TRBJ2-1
CSAIRPSGFSYNEQFF
>14|TRBV12-3/TRBV12-4|TRBJ2-1
CASSQVAFYNEQFF
>16|TRBV7-2|TRBJ2-7
CASSFSRASGSYEQYF